One TCR beta chain is described in this entry. Its antigen is unidentified. This specimen belongs to a study of T cell responses to AZD1222 COVID-19 vaccine. Findings and limits, study-wide: Nearly half of unique spike-specific TCRs reportedly avoided B.1.351 and B.1.1.7 mutated regions. Seropositive AZD1222 recipients at baseline numbered only five or six. Possibly, clonal diversity was underestimated; donors were largely white British and included more females. Breadth and depth of Spike-specific TCRs rose after two AZD1222 doses.

Germline V gives CDR1 LNHDA, CDR2 SQIVND (reference sequence). V was clipped by 0 bases and J by 2 bases, with 13 bases between them. This CDR3 contains 16 residues. Using immunoSEQ multiplex PCR, the repertoire was profiled, and TCRdb retains in-frame clones only, with some absent. Of approximately 30,000 clones listed, approximately 78% are singletons. This sequence was found in an adult who received the AZD1222 COVID-19 vaccine. The sequencing here drew on peripheral blood, taken 28 days after the second AZD1222 dose. The chain is built from TRBV19 and TRBJ1-2, with D uncertain. CDR3 sequence: CASSIDQRDTNYGYTF. CDR3 DNA: TGTGCCAGTAGTATAGATCAGAGGGATACAAACTATGGCTACACCTTC.